This T cell receptor beta chain was identified during a study of long-term antiretroviral therapy in people with HIV. Background on the study: The immediate-ART recommendation dates to 2015, and the earliest samples predate it by about a decade.

Every one of the donors gave at least one pre-ART PBMC sample and at least two post-ART PBMC samples. Each participant with HIV received care in the United States. The CDR3 runs to 14 residues. V lost 2 bases and J lost 2, with 10 bases in between. Germline V lookup: CDR1 MNHEY, CDR2 SMNVEV (reference sequence). Concerning this clone itself: Its antigen is as yet unknown.

Study conclusions and caveats: No data were available on ART adherence, viral resistance or therapy changes.

With survey level as its setting, the immunoSEQ assay was v3.0. Method: immunoSEQ multiplex PCR; TCRdb's copy keeps in-frame clones and lacks some. The data show under 45,000 clones, about four fifths seen once. The V call is TRBV27, the J call TRBJ2-7; D is possibly TRBD1 (6 bases). The receptor's source is a young man with HIV. The specimen comprised unsorted PBMCs, sampled 1 year after starting antiretroviral therapy. The chain's CDR3 is CASSLGKGAYEQYF. Here the CDR3 DNA reads TGTGCCAGCAGTTTAGGGAAGGGGGCCTACGAGCAGTACTTC.